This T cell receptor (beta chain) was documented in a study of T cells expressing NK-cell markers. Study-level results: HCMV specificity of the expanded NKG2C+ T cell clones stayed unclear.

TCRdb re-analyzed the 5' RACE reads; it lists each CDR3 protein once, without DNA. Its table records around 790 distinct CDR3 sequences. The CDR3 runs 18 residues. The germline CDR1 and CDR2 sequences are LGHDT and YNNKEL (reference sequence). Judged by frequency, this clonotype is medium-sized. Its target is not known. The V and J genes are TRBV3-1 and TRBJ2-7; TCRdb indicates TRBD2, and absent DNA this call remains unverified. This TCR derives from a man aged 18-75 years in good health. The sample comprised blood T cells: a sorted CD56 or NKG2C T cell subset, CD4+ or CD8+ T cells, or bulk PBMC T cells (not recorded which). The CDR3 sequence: CASSQDLLEVLGSYEQYF.